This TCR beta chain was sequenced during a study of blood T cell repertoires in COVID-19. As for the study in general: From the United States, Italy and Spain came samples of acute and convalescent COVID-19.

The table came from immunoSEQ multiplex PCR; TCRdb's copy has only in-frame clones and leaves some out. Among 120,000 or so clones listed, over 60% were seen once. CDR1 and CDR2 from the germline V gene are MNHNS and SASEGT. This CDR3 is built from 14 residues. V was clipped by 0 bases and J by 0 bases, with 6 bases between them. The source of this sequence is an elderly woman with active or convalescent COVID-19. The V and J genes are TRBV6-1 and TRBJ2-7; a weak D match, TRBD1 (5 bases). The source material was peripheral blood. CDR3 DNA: TGTGCCAGCAGTGAAGCAGGGGTCTCCTACGAGCAGTACTTC. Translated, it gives CASSEAGVSYEQYF.